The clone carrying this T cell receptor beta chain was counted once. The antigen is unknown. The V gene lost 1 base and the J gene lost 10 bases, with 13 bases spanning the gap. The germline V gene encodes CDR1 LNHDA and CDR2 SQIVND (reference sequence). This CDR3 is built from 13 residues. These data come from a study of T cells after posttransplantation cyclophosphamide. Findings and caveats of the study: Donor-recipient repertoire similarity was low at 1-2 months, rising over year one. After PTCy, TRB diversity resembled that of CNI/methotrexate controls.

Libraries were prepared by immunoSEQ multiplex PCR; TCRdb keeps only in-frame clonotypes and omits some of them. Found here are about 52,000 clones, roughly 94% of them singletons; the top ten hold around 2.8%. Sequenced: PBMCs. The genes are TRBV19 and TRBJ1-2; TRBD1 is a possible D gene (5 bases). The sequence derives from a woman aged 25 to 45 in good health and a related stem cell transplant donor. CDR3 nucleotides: TGTGCCAGTAGTATAGTAAGGGGATCTCTCTACACCTTC. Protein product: CASSIVRGSLYTF.